Listed below are T cell receptor beta chains from one sample, sequenced in a study of T cells after yellow fever vaccination. MiXCR, applied by TCRdb to the 5' RACE reads, yields one record per CDR3 protein. The repertoire holds under 300,000 distinct CDR3 sequences, with approximately 6.7% as singletons. Specimen: CD4+ T cells sorted from PBMCs, collected on the day of the yellow fever booster vaccination. These receptors were obtained from a man in his thirties or forties who received the YFV17D yellow fever vaccine. Each CDR3 is given with its conserved first and last residue. The D gene is left open where the match is weak. Clone size is given for some rows only: seen once, a few or many times, or a class if the clone is expanded.

TRBV5-4	NA	TRBJ2-5	NA	TGTGCCATGGGCCTGGGGCCCGAGGGGACCCAGTACTTC	CAMGLGPEGTQYF
TRBV7-9	medium-sized	TRBJ2-1	NA	TGTGCCAGCAGCTTCGCCAAGGAACAGGGAGACTACAATGAGCAGTTCTTC	CASSFAKEQGDYNEQFF
TRBV11-2	NA	TRBJ2-1	TRBD2	TGTGCCAGCAGCCCGGGACTAGCGGGAGTCGTGGTTTTGAATGAGCAGTTCTTC	CASSPGLAGVVVLNEQFF
TRBV10-3	many	TRBJ2-1	TRBD2	TGTGCCATCGGGACTAGCTACAATGAGCAGTTCTTC	CAIGTSYNEQFF
TRBV7-2	few	TRBJ2-7	TRBD2	TGTGCCAGCAGCCCGCGGGGACTAGCGGGACCCTACGAGCAGTACTTC	CASSPRGLAGPYEQYF
TRBV30	many	TRBJ2-3	TRBD2	TGTGCCTGGAGTCGGACCCGAGGACTAGCGGTCCACACAGATACGCAGTATTTT	CAWSRTRGLAVHTDTQYF
TRBV6-1	NA	TRBJ2-3	NA	TGTGCCACTATTCTTCGGGGGATAATGCAGTATTTT	CATILRGIMQYF
TRBV7-3	many	TRBJ2-3	TRBD2	TGTGCCAGCAGCCCCGGCGCGGGAGGAATGGATACGCAGTATTTT	CASSPGAGGMDTQYF
TRBV5-6	few	TRBJ2-2	NA	TGTGCCAGCAGCTCCCACGGGTCTTACACCGGGGAGCTGTTTTTT	CASSSHGSYTGELFF
TRBV12-3/TRBV12-4	many	TRBJ2-3	TRBD2	TGTGCCAGCAGCCAACTAGCGGCATCCGGGGATACGCAGTATTTT	CASSQLAASGDTQYF
TRBV20-1	NA	TRBJ2-1	NA	TGCAGTGCTAGAGATCTGCGTGCATCAGCATACAATGAGCAGTTCTTC	CSARDLRASAYNEQFF
TRBV20-1	many	TRBJ2-1	NA	TGCAGTGCTAGCCCTCCGACGGGAGCCCTCGATGAGCAGTTCTTC	CSASPPTGALDEQFF
TRBV28	many	TRBJ2-2	NA	TGTGCCAGCCCAAACAGAAACACCGGGGAGCTGTTTTTT	CASPNRNTGELFF
TRBV20-1	few	TRBJ2-2	NA	TGCAGTGCTAGAGCAAGCGTTCCGAACACCGGGGAGCTGTTTTTT	CSARASVPNTGELFF
TRBV3-1	many	TRBJ1-6	NA	TGTGCCAGCAGCCAAGGGGTAGGGCGATCACCCCTCCACTTT	CASSQGVGRSPLHF
TRBV4-3	many	TRBJ2-3	TRBD2	TGCGCCAGCAGCCACCTTAGCGGGAGGGACTCAGATACGCAGTATTTT	CASSHLSGRDSDTQYF
TRBV7-6	many	TRBJ2-5	TRBD2	TGTGCCAGCAGCTTTACCCTAGGGAGGGGAGAGACCCAGTACTTC	CASSFTLGRGETQYF
TRBV7-9	many	TRBJ1-1	NA	TGTGCCAGCACCATTACTGCCTACACTGAAGCTTTCTTT	CASTITAYTEAFF
TRBV6-2/TRBV6-3	NA	TRBJ2-1	NA	TGTGCCAGCAGGTGGCCCCCCCACTACAATGAGCAGTTCTTC	CASRWPPHYNEQFF
TRBV7-9	NA	TRBJ2-5	NA	TGTGCCAGCAGGGAGGGGGGACAAGAGACCCAGTACTTC	CASREGGQETQYF
TRBV21-1	many	TRBJ1-2	NA	TGTGCCAGCAGCAAATACAGGGTGGATGGCTACACCTTC	CASSKYRVDGYTF
TRBV7-9	many	TRBJ2-1	TRBD1	TGTGCCAGCAGGAGATGGGACAGGGGTGGCAATGAGCAGTTCTTC	CASRRWDRGGNEQFF
TRBV4-2	many	TRBJ2-1	TRBD2	TGTGCCAGCAGCCAAGGTGGGCGGGAGGAGGTCAATGAGCAGTTCTTC	CASSQGGREEVNEQFF
TRBV5-1	few	TRBJ2-1	TRBD2	TGCGCCAGCAGCACTAGCGGGACATCCTACAATGAGCAGTTCTTC	CASSTSGTSYNEQFF
TRBV15	many	TRBJ1-6	NA	TGTGCCACCAGCAGAGATCTATCCCAGGGGAATTCACCCCTCCACTTT	CATSRDLSQGNSPLHF
TRBV6-5	many	TRBJ2-5	NA	TGTGCCAGCAGTTACAGTCCCTCGACTCGCCCGTCCGAGACCCAGTACTTC	CASSYSPSTRPSETQYF
TRBV18	many	TRBJ1-5	NA	TGTGCCAGCTCACCATCCCAAGGTTGGCAGCCCCAGCATTTT	CASSPSQGWQPQHF
TRBV20-1	NA	TRBJ2-5	TRBD2	TGCAGTGGCTCAGGGACTAAAGAGACCCAGTACTTC	CSGSGTKETQYF
TRBV6-5	NA	TRBJ2-1	NA	TGTGCCAGCAGTTACTCGGGCTCCAGCTCCTACAATGAGCAGTTCTTC	CASSYSGSSSYNEQFF
TRBV6-6	NA	TRBJ2-7	NA	TGTGCCAGCAGTTCCTCGCCGGGTGTCGAGCAGTACTTC	CASSSSPGVEQYF
TRBV28	many	TRBJ2-4	NA	TGTGCCAGCAGCCAGGGGGGAACCAAAAACATTCAGTACTTC	CASSQGGTKNIQYF